This T cell receptor beta chain is from a study of cytomegalovirus exposure and HLA in healthy donors. Profiled with immunoSEQ multiplex PCR; TCRdb holds only in-frame clones, not every one. The data contain about 190,000 clones, about 80% of them singletons. Germline V gives CDR1 SQVTM, CDR2 ANQGSEA. V was pared by 6 bases and J by 2 bases, with 11 bases between. The CDR3 contains 12 residues. This TCR was recovered from a man aged 18-30 years in good health and CMV-seropositive. The J gene is TRBJ2-7, the V gene TRBV29-1, with no clear D. Sequencing was carried out using PBMCs. This CDR3 is CSVRTDPYEQYF. As DNA, the CDR3 is TGCAGCGTCCGTACAGACCCCTACGAGCAGTACTTC.